Below, one T cell receptor beta chain is given with its context. The data stem from a study of blood T cell repertoires in COVID-19. Overall study: The origin of the acute and convalescent COVID-19 samples was the United States, Italy and Spain.

Some clones are missing from TCRdb's copy, which holds only in-frame ones; the method was immunoSEQ multiplex PCR. Seen here are under 60,000 clones, approximately 80% observed once, and the top ten hold approximately 8.2%. Trimming shortened V by 5 bases and J by 0 bases, and 12 bases separated the two germline ends. The length of the CDR3 is 14 residues. Germline CDR1 reads SQVTM; CDR2 reads ANQGSEA. This rearrangement joins TRBV29-1 to TRBJ2-3; a weak D match, TRBD1 (6 bases). The sample taken for sequencing was peripheral blood. The source of this sequence is a man between 60 and 70 years old with acute or convalescent COVID-19. This CDR3 reads CSVLGTFSTDTQYF. DNA for the CDR3: TGCAGCGTTCTGGGGACATTTAGCACAGATACGCAGTATTTT.